This TCR beta chain was captured in a study of blood T cell repertoires in COVID-19. Overall study context: COVID-19 samples, acute and convalescent, were from the United States, Italy and Spain.

As originally analysed: It was from reference gene primer amplification that nucleated cell counts were estimated. Sequencing used immunoSEQ multiplex PCR; TCRdb keeps in-frame clones, though not all of them. For V, J and clone size, that table is used; D and trimming come from the DNA. The sample consists of some 260,000 clones, just over 85% of them appearing once. The trim removed 1 base at V and 4 bases at J, leaving 5 bases unmatched. CDR1 and CDR2 (germline): SGHTA, FQGTGA. The CDR3 covers 16 residues. Sequencing used peripheral blood. The receptor was derived from an older man with acute or convalescent COVID-19. The chain couples TRBV7-3 to TRBJ2-2; 8 bases are shared with TRBD1. The chain's CDR3 is CASSLISGGVTGELFF. The CDR3 DNA reads TGTGCCAGCAGCTTAATTTCAGGGGGCGTCACCGGGGAGCTGTTTTTT.